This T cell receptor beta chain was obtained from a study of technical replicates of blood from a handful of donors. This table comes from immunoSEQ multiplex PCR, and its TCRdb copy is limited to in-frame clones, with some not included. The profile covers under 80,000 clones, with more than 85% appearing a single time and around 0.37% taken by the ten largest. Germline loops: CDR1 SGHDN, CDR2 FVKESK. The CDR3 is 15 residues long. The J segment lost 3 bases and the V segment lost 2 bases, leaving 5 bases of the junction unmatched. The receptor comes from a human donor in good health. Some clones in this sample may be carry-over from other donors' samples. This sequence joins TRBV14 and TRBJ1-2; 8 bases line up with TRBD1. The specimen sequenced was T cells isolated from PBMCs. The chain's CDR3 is CASSQLDRADYGYTF. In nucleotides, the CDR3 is TGTGCCAGCAGCCAATTGGACAGGGCGGACTATGGCTACACCTTC.